Below are 3 T cell receptor beta chains sequenced from a single sample in a study of blood T cell repertoires in COVID-19. Here immunoSEQ multiplex PCR was the method, and the copy in TCRdb shows in-frame clones only, minus some. This table holds approximately 210,000 clones, 76% found once. What was sequenced was PBMCs or T cells enriched from blood (not recorded which). All receptors come from a woman aged 45-59 years with acute COVID-19.

V is TRBV7-2 and J is TRBJ1-3; D may be TRBD1 (6 bases). CDR3 length: 15 residues. Trimming stripped 4 bases from V and 3 bases from J, with 13 bases between. Per germline, CDR1 SGHTA and CDR2 FQGNSA. The CDR3, as DNA: TGTGCCAGCAGCTCATTGGACAGCCGTGGAAACACCATATATTTT. Amino acid sequence: CASSSLDSRGNTIYF. The full variable domain, with the rest looked up from reference TRBV7-2 and TRBJ1-3, is GAGVSQSPSNKVTEKGKDVELRCDPISGHTALYWYRQSLGQGLEFLIYFQGNSAPDKSGLPSDRFSAERTGGSVSTLTIQRTQQEDSAVYLCASSSLDSRGNTIYFGEGSWLTVV.

Of note for this clone: This sample includes further DNA sequences coding for the same CDR3. The chain is built from TRBV28 and TRBJ1-2; D gene unclear. This CDR3 is built from 14 residues. Looked up from germline, CDR1 is MDHEN and CDR2 is SYDVKM. V was clipped by 3 bases and J by 5 bases, with 13 bases between them. The CDR3 sequence: CASSFSGGIYGYTF. DNA of the CDR3: TGTGCCAGCAGTTTTAGTGGAGGGATATATGGCTACACCTTC.

The chain has TRBV19 and TRBJ1-2; no definite D call. V was shortened by 5 bases and J by 2 bases, with 12 bases between the two germline ends. The CDR3 is made up of 14 amino acids. Germline V gives CDR1 LNHDA, CDR2 SQIVND (reference sequence). Written as DNA, the CDR3 is TGTGCCAGTAGTCTCACGGGAGGAAACTATGGCTACACCTTC. Its translation is CASSLTGGNYGYTF. Supplemented by reference TRBV19 and TRBJ1-2, the full variable domain reads DGGITQSPKYLFRKEGQNVTLSCEQNLNHDAMYWYRQDPGQGLRLIYYSQIVNDFQKGDIAEGYSVSREKKESFPLTVTSAQKNPTAFYLCASSLTGGNYGYTFGSGTRLTVV.